This TCR beta chain comes out of a study of blood T cells in healthy people across ages. Study-wide results and caveats: It was held that diversity estimates obtained from one million T cells represented underestimates. Any changes in expanded clonotypes were possibly confounded, as donor CMV status remained unknown.

Total RNA was isolated from each sample in quantities of at least 6 micrograms. Worth noting for this clonotype: Its antigen is not known.

The use of a sample-barcoded 5' primer and a J-beta primer mix characterized a second PCR of roughly 7 to 12 cycles. Each cDNA was tagged by a template-switch adaptor containing 12 random nucleotides. One entry per CDR3 protein, called by TCRdb with MiXCR from the 5' RACE reads. There are fewer than 750,000 distinct CDR3 sequences in the sample; about 51% occur only once, and roughly 13% lies in the top ten. Sequencing was carried out using blood. The receptor was isolated from a woman older than 75 in good health.

Here the CDR3 DNA reads TGTGCCAGCAGCTTAGTTCCCCGACTAGCGGACAATGAGCAGTTCTTC. Translation gives CASSLVPRLADNEQFF. The chain joins TRBV7-9 to TRBJ2-1; 9 nucleotides align to TRBD2. The CDR3 extends over 16 amino acids. Trimming removed 1 base from V and 5 bases from J; junction bases left unmatched: 6. Germline CDR1 SEHNR, CDR2 FQNEAQ (reference sequence).